The rows below give T cell receptor beta chains drawn from one sample of a study of cytomegalovirus exposure and HLA in healthy donors. Measured with immunoSEQ multiplex PCR; TCRdb has only the in-frame clones, and not every one. Counted here are about 160,000 clones, about 71% occurring once; the ten biggest clones make up approximately 2.8%. The sequencing sample was made of PBMCs. These receptors all come from a woman aged 25 to 39 in good health and CMV-seronegative. CDR3s include the opening cysteine and the closing phenylalanine or tryptophan. Fields, in order: clone size, J gene, D gene, V gene, CDR3 DNA, CDR3 protein. D genes are given only for firm matches. Only some rows state a clone size, as once, few, many or a class for expanded clones.

size: NA; J: TRBJ2-1; D: NA; V: TRBV9; DNA: TGTGCCAGCAGCCTCGACAGCTTTAACAATGAGCAGTTCTTC; CDR3: CASSLDSFNNEQFF
size: NA; J: TRBJ2-7; D: NA; V: TRBV28; DNA: TGTGCCAGCAGTTCTACGGGATTTAGGTACGAGCAGTACTTC; CDR3: CASSSTGFRYEQYF
size: NA; J: TRBJ2-3; D: TRBD1; V: TRBV6-1; DNA: TGTGCGGGACAGGGGGAATATACGCAGTATTTT; CDR3: CAGQGEYTQYF
size: once; J: TRBJ2-2; D: TRBD2; V: TRBV4-1; DNA: TGCGCCAGCAGCCAAGCTGGACTAGCGGGAGGGCCAACGGGCACCGGGGAGCTGTTTTTT; CDR3: CASSQAGLAGGPTGTGELFF
size: NA; J: TRBJ1-4; D: NA; V: TRBV28; DNA: TGTGCCAGCAGCGCCCCGGGGGTAGCAACTAATGAAAAACTGTTTTTT; CDR3: CASSAPGVATNEKLFF
size: NA; J: TRBJ2-5; D: NA; V: TRBV5-1; DNA: TGCGCCAGCAGCTCACCACCCCCCCCGGTAGAAGAGACCCAGTACTTC; CDR3: CASSSPPPPVEETQYF
size: few; J: TRBJ1-4; D: NA; V: TRBV5-3; DNA: TGTGCCCAACGGAGGGAAGGGTGTGAAAAACTGTTTTTT; CDR3: CAQRREGCEKLFF
size: once; J: TRBJ2-1; D: NA; V: TRBV7-9; DNA: TGTGCCAGCAGCTTAGTAGCCTCGGGTGTCAATGAGCAGTTCTTC; CDR3: CASSLVASGVNEQFF
size: once; J: TRBJ1-2; D: TRBD1; V: TRBV5-8; DNA: TGTGCCAGCAGCCCGACAGGGCACTATGGCTACACCTTC; CDR3: CASSPTGHYGYTF
size: NA; J: TRBJ2-5; D: TRBD1; V: TRBV4-1; DNA: TGCGCCAGCAGCCCCGTGGCCAGGGGGTACCAAGAGACCCAGTACTTC; CDR3: CASSPVARGYQETQYF
size: NA; J: TRBJ2-7; D: NA; V: TRBV29-1; DNA: TGCAGCGTTTCACAGAACTACGAGCAGTACTTC; CDR3: CSVSQNYEQYF
size: few; J: TRBJ1-2; D: NA; V: TRBV29-1; DNA: TGCAGCGCCGTTCACAGGGAATCCACCTTC; CDR3: CSAVHRESTF
size: NA; J: TRBJ2-1; D: NA; V: TRBV15; DNA: TGTGCCACCAGCAGAGAAGGGGGCTCCTACAATGAGCAGTTCTTC; CDR3: CATSREGGSYNEQFF
size: NA; J: TRBJ1-2; D: NA; V: TRBV4-3; DNA: TGCGCCAGCAGCCAAGAGGAATGGGACAACAACTATGGCTACACCTTC; CDR3: CASSQEEWDNNYGYTF
size: NA; J: TRBJ1-6; D: TRBD1; V: TRBV27; DNA: TGTGCCAGCAGCTCGAAAGGGACAGGGTATTCACCCCTCCACTTT; CDR3: CASSSKGTGYSPLHF
size: NA; J: TRBJ2-3; D: NA; V: TRBV15; DNA: TGTGCCACCAGCAGGAGGCAGGATACGCAGTATTTT; CDR3: CATSRRQDTQYF
size: NA; J: TRBJ1-3; D: TRBD1; V: TRBV18; DNA: TGTGCCAGCTCACAGGGGGCTGGTGGAAACACCATATATTTT; CDR3: CASSQGAGGNTIYF
size: NA; J: TRBJ1-2; D: NA; V: TRBV4-1; DNA: TGCGCCAGCAGCCAAGTAGAACAGTTCTATGGCTACACCTTC; CDR3: CASSQVEQFYGYTF
size: NA; J: TRBJ2-2; D: NA; V: TRBV7-9; DNA: TGTGCCAGCAGCTTAGCGGCCCCCGCGAACACCGGGGAGCTGTTTTTT; CDR3: CASSLAAPANTGELFF